This TCR beta chain was identified during a study of blood T cell repertoires in COVID-19. Background on the study: COVID-19 samples collected from the United States, Italy and Spain covered acute and convalescent phases. In each case, the material was cDNA or gDNA derived from T cells, B-cell-depleted T cells, or PBMCs.

The table lists this clone with a few counts. V lost 4 bases and J lost 7, with 13 bases in between. Germline V gives CDR1 LGHDT, CDR2 YNNKEL (reference sequence). The CDR3 spans 14 residues. Assay used: immunoSEQ multiplex PCR; TCRdb lists only in-frame clones, some missing. The table records roughly 30,000 clones, 68% of them present only once. The sequenced sample consisted of peripheral blood. The chain has TRBV3-1 (or the pseudogene TRBV3-2) and TRBJ2-2; no clear D gene. This TCR came from a human donor in a cohort sampled during active COVID-19. CDR3 in amino acids: CASSPLGSNGELFF. In DNA, the CDR3 is TGTGCCAGCAGCCCCTTGGGCTCGAACGGGGAGCTGTTTTTT.